These 30 T cell receptor beta chains came from one sample sequenced in a study of T cell responses to AZD1222 COVID-19 vaccine. Generated by immunoSEQ multiplex PCR, the TCRdb table keeps only in-frame clones and is missing some. The sample contains 90,000 to 120,000 clones, roughly 90% of which appear only once. The sequenced sample was peripheral blood, obtained on day 0 of MenACWY control vaccination. The receptor source for this set is an adult in good health.

The rearrangement uses TRBV5-5 and TRBJ1-5, with D unresolved. Per germline, CDR1 SGHKS and CDR2 YYEKEE (reference sequence). The CDR3 covers 14 residues. V was clipped by 2 bases and J by 0 bases, with 6 bases between them. CDR3 loop: CASSLQYSNQPQHF. CDR3 in DNA: TGTGCCAGCAGCTTACAGTATAGCAATCAGCCCCAGCATTTT.

J is TRBJ2-5 and V is TRBV6-5; D possibly corresponds to TRBD2 (5 bases). CDR3 length equals 13 residues. V shed 2 bases and J shed 4 bases, with 8 bases lying between them. The germline V gene encodes CDR1 MNHEY and CDR2 SVGAGI. CDR3 region: CASSYPGLETQYF. For the CDR3, the DNA is TGTGCCAGCAGTTACCCGGGGTTAGAGACCCAGTACTTC.

The J gene is TRBJ2-4, the V gene TRBV5-4; 10 positions agree with TRBD2. The CDR3 contains 17 residues. CDR1 is SGHNT, CDR2 YYREEE, per germline (reference sequence). V trimming: 2 bases; J trimming: 0 bases; junction bases outside the gene matches: 5. CDR3 sequence (DNA): TGTGCCAGCAGCTTAGCTAGCGGGGGAGTAGCCAAAAACATTCAGTACTTC. As protein: CASSLASGGVAKNIQYF.

The V gene is TRBV9, the J gene TRBJ1-2; 9 bases match TRBD1. This CDR3 has 16 residues. J lost 0 bases, V lost 3 bases, and 6 bases had no gene match. In germline, CDR1 is SGDLS, CDR2 YYNGEE. This CDR3 is CASSGEGQGANYGYTF. The DNA for the CDR3 is TGTGCCAGCAGCGGCGAGGGACAGGGAGCTAACTATGGCTACACCTTC.

The chain recombines TRBV5-1 with TRBJ2-5; 12 bases agree with TRBD2. The germline gives CDR1 SGHRS, CDR2 YFSETQ. With V trimmed by 0 bases and J by 5 bases, 8 bases remained unmatched. CDR3 size: 17 residues. The CDR3 here is CASSLAASGGAPETQYF. The CDR3 nucleotides are TGCGCCAGCAGCTTGGCGGCTAGCGGGGGGGCCCCCGAGACCCAGTACTTC.

DNA of the CDR3: TGTGCCAGCAGCTTAGAGCGCAACTATGGCTACACCTTC. It specifies CASSLERNYGYTF. The chain joins TRBV7-2 to TRBJ1-2; D is uncertain. The CDR3 sequence is 13 residues long. The V and J ends lost 1 base and 2 bases respectively, with 5 bases between them. Germline V gives CDR1 SGHTA, CDR2 FQGNSA.

This chain uses TRBV10-2 with TRBJ1-1; 8 bases align to TRBD1. Germline values: CDR1 WSHSY, CDR2 SAAADI. CDR3 length: 13 amino acids. V lost 7 bases to trimming and J lost 5 bases; unmatched junction nucleotides: 6. The CDR3 here is CASTLDRETEAFF. As DNA, the CDR3 is TGCGCCAGCACCTTGGACAGGGAAACTGAAGCTTTCTTT.

The V gene is TRBV7-9, the J gene TRBJ2-1, with D uncertain. Trimming pared 3 bases from V and 8 bases from J, leaving 14 bases between. The CDR3 contains 14 residues. Germline-derived CDR1 and CDR2 are SEHNR and FQNEAQ (reference sequence). Here the CDR3 reads CASSLTGANDEQFF. The DNA for the CDR3 is TGTGCCAGCAGCTTGACCGGTGCTAACGATGAGCAGTTCTTC.

The genes are TRBV6-5 and TRBJ2-5; 11 bases map to TRBD2. The CDR3 has 14 amino acids. Germline V lookup: CDR1 MNHEY, CDR2 SVGAGI. V lost 10 bases, J lost 2 bases, and 6 bases stayed unmatched. The DNA for the CDR3 is TGTGCCACCCTAGCGGGGGGTCTACAAGAGACCCAGTACTTC. Translation: CATLAGGLQETQYF.

About this clone: Sequence at one end of the junction differs from germline and may be a read error. The chain joins TRBV7-7 to TRBJ2-2; D is uncertain. The V gene's germline CDR1 is SSHAT and CDR2 FNYEAQ (reference sequence). The length of the CDR3 is 13 residues. CDR3 region: CASSLSTSGELFF. The CDR3 nucleotides are TGTGCTAGCAGCTTATCAACGTCCGGGGAGCTGTTTTTT.

The rearrangement links TRBV27 to TRBJ1-6; unclear D gene. This CDR3 contains 15 residues. V was trimmed by 6 bases and J by 0 bases, leaving 9 bases between them. In germline, CDR1 is MNHEY, CDR2 SMNVEV (reference sequence). The CDR3 reads CASRFTSSYNSPLHF. The CDR3 DNA reads as TGTGCCAGCAGGTTTACCAGCTCCTATAATTCACCCCTCCACTTT.

V and J are TRBV18 and TRBJ2-6; 10 bases map to TRBD1. This CDR3 comprises 20 residues. V lost 3 bases, J lost 3 bases, and 14 bases stayed unmatched. Per the germline V gene, CDR1 is KGHSH and CDR2 is LQKENI. This CDR3 reads CASSPNLPGQGTIGANVLTF. The CDR3 DNA sequence: TGTGCCAGCTCACCGAACCTACCGGGACAGGGGACGATTGGGGCCAACGTCCTGACTTTC.

This rearrangement joins TRBV27 to TRBJ1-2, with D perhaps TRBD1 (6 bases). The CDR3 runs to 15 residues. V lost 3 bases and J 4 bases, leaving 15 bases between the germline ends. Germline V gives CDR1 MNHEY, CDR2 SMNVEV (reference sequence). The CDR3: CASSLTLGGSYGYTF. CDR3 coding DNA: TGTGCCAGCAGTTTGACTCTGGGGGGCAGCTATGGCTACACCTTC.

As DNA, the CDR3 is TGCGCCAGCTTTACTATAGACAGCGTCTATGGCTACACCTTC. This sequence encodes CASFTIDSVYGYTF. The genes are TRBV5-1 and TRBJ1-2, with D perhaps TRBD1 (5 bases). The ends were cut back, 7 bases at V and 4 bases at J, with 17 bases in the middle. The CDR3 has 14 residues. The V gene's germline CDR1 is SGHRS and CDR2 YFSETQ.

This chain joins TRBV28 and TRBJ1-4; 9 nucleotides align to TRBD1. The CDR3 length is 15 residues. With V trimmed by 5 bases and J by 7 bases, 8 bases remained unmatched. The germline V gene encodes CDR1 MDHEN and CDR2 SYDVKM. The CDR3: CASSGPGQGGEKLFF. CDR3 in DNA: TGTGCCAGCAGTGGACCGGGACAGGGAGGTGAAAAACTGTTTTTT.

V and J are TRBV18 and TRBJ2-3; TRBD2 aligns across 9 bases. This CDR3 contains 15 residues. The germline CDR1 and CDR2 sequences are KGHSH and LQKENI. Losses at the gene ends were 5 bases for V and 1 base for J; bases not matched to a gene: 4. This CDR3 reads CASSGASGGTDTQYF. DNA for the CDR3: TGTGCCAGCTCAGGAGCTAGCGGGGGCACAGATACGCAGTATTTT.

This clone was counted once. The V and J genes are TRBV6-4 and TRBJ2-1, with TRBD2 identical over 11 bases. The germline V gene encodes CDR1 MRHNA and CDR2 SNTAGT. V lost 4 bases, J lost 4 bases, and 6 bases stayed unmatched. This CDR3 region has 16 residues. The CDR3 spells CASSADLAGGYNEQFF. CDR3 in DNA: TGTGCCAGCAGTGCCGATCTAGCGGGGGGTTACAATGAGCAGTTCTTC.

This rearrangement joins TRBV7-8 to TRBJ1-1; D ambiguous. The germline V and J ends were trimmed by 0 bases and 1 base, with 6 bases remaining between them. The CDR3 runs 14 residues. The germline CDR1 and CDR2 sequences are SGHVS and FQNEAQ. The CDR3 reads CASSLALGNTEAFF. In DNA form, the CDR3 reads TGTGCCAGCAGCTTAGCGCTCGGGAACACTGAAGCTTTCTTT.

There are a few counts of this clone. The rearrangement uses TRBV5-1 and TRBJ1-2; D call uncertain. Trimming left V 0 bases short and J 7 bases short, with 10 bases between. Per the germline V gene, CDR1 is SGHRS and CDR2 is YFSETQ. The CDR3 runs 13 residues. CDR3 protein: CASSLAGVAGYTF. The CDR3 DNA is TGCGCCAGCAGCTTGGCCGGTGTGGCTGGCTACACCTTC.

The CDR3 reads CASRDISNQPQHF. The CDR3 DNA reads as TGTGCCAGCAGGGACATTAGCAATCAGCCCCAGCATTTT. This rearrangement joins TRBV2 to TRBJ1-5, with D tentatively TRBD1 (5 bases). Germline V gene data show CDR1 as SNHLY and CDR2 as FYNNEI. This CDR3 has 13 amino acids. Deletions cut 6 bases from V and 0 bases from J, with 6 bases between.

The chain couples TRBV7-3 to TRBJ1-6, with TRBD1 matching over 8 bases. Germline CDR1 is SGHTA and CDR2 is FQGTGA. V lost 3 bases, J lost 7 bases, and 11 bases stayed unmatched. The CDR3 is 17 residues long. The DNA of the CDR3 is TGTGCCAGCAGCTTGGAAGGAGACAGGGGATGGAATTCACCCCTCCACTTT. Its translation: CASSLEGDRGWNSPLHF.

The V call is TRBV4-3, the J call TRBJ2-7; the D is unclear. This CDR3 has 17 residues. V was pared by 0 bases and J by 3 bases, with 18 bases between. The germline V gene encodes CDR1 LGHNA and CDR2 YSLEER. The CDR3 DNA sequence: TGCGCCAGCAGCCAAGATCTTAGCCCCGTCCCAGGCTACGAGCAGTACTTC. Protein: CASSQDLSPVPGYEQYF.

The gene calls are TRBV30 and TRBJ2-7, with D perhaps given as TRBD1 or TRBD2 (5 bases each). Germline-derived CDR1 and CDR2 are GTSNPN and SVGIG (reference sequence). Trimming took off 3 bases at V and 6 bases at J, with 18 bases between the two ends. CDR3 length equals 14 residues. As DNA, the CDR3 is TGTGCCTGGAGGGGCCCGGGACCCAATAGCGAGCAGTACTTC. This gives the protein CAWRGPGPNSEQYF.

The rearrangement links TRBV5-6 to TRBJ1-1; D is perhaps TRBD1 (5 bases). V was shortened by 7 bases and J by 6 bases, with 16 bases between the two germline ends. The length of the CDR3 is 13 residues. The germline V gene has CDR1 SGHDT and CDR2 YYEEEE. Written as DNA, the CDR3 is TGTGCCAGCCGGACGGGGCCGGGGGCTGAAGCTTTCTTT. Its translation is CASRTGPGAEAFF.

DNA for the CDR3: TGTGCCACCAGTGGCGCTCGGACAGGGGTCTCCTCCTACGAGCAGTACTTC. It codes for CATSGARTGVSSYEQYF. The chain uses TRBV24-1 and TRBJ2-7; 9 bases agree with TRBD1. There are 17 residues in the CDR3. Trimming cost V 5 bases and J 0 bases; bases outside gene matches: 10. Per the germline V gene, CDR1 is KGHDR and CDR2 is SFDVKD.

The V and J genes are TRBV3-1 (or the pseudogene TRBV3-2) and TRBJ1-6; D unresolved. Germline lookup yields CDR1 LGHDT and CDR2 YNNKEL (reference sequence). Trimming removed 4 bases at V and 10 bases at J, with 11 bases between. The CDR3 has 13 residues. The CDR3 sequence is CASSRAAESPLHF. The CDR3, as DNA: TGTGCCAGCAGCCGGGCCGCAGAATCACCCCTCCACTTT.

The chain couples TRBV7-2 to TRBJ2-7; 8 nucleotides match TRBD1. Unmatched junction bases numbered 4, after V lost 0 bases and J lost 6 bases. Germline V gives CDR1 SGHTA, CDR2 FQGNSA. The CDR3 is 14 amino acids. DNA of the CDR3: TGTGCCAGCAGCTTAGCGGTCAGGGGGCTCGAGCAGTACTTC. It codes for CASSLAVRGLEQYF.

The V and J genes are TRBV21-1 and TRBJ1-1. TRBV21-1 is noted as a pseudogene. CDR3 length: 14 residues. CDR3 sequence (DNA): TGTGCCAGCAGCAAAGTGCGGGAGAGCACTGAAGCTTTCTTT. Amino acids: CASSKVRESTEAFF.

V is TRBV5-1 and J is TRBJ2-7, with D maybe TRBD1 (6 bases). The CDR3 contains 14 residues. Germline V gene lookup returns CDR1 SGHRS and CDR2 YFSETQ. V dropped 6 bases and J dropped 0 bases, with 13 bases sitting between them. This CDR3 reads CASTPRQASYEQYF. CDR3 bases: TGCGCCAGCACCCCTCGACAGGCCTCCTACGAGCAGTACTTC.

In DNA, the CDR3 is TGTGCCATCAGAGGACAGGATAACTATGGCTACACCTTC. This codes for CAIRGQDNYGYTF. V usage is TRBV10-3 and J usage is TRBJ1-2, with 7 nucleotides matching TRBD1. Germline CDR1 reads ENHRY; CDR2 reads SYGVKD. J lost 1 base, V lost 6 bases, and 2 bases had no gene match. The CDR3 has 13 residues.